The clone carrying this T cell receptor beta chain showed up just a few times. Its antigen remains unknown. The sample is drawn from a study of molecular identifiers for immune sequencing clone quantification. Findings and caveats of the study: Clones that had above 20 RNA copies took up over 99% of effector molecules but under 1% in naive cells. Barcodes shared by identical TCR molecules could lead to underestimated sizes of highly expanded clones.

Sorting isolated naive CD8 T cells as CD8+CD4-CCR7+CD45RA+ events. The bulk TCR libraries were made with methods described before and with listed TCR primers. TCRdb re-analysed the PCR reads in MiXCR, keeping a single row per CDR3 protein. The table has around 480,000 distinct CDR3 sequences, about 21% seen once. This sequence originates from a human donor in good health. Some libraries in this study had Jurkat cell RNA spiked in. Sequencing input: naive CD8+ T cells from blood, with Jurkat cell RNA spiked in. The subset is: FACS-sorted CD8+CD4-CCR7+CD45RA+ naive T cells.

The CDR3 DNA reads TGTGCCAGCAGTTATGCACCGACCGTTTTCGAGCAGTACTTC. Translating it yields CASSYAPTVFEQYF. V usage is TRBV27 and J usage is TRBJ2-7; D is unresolved. The CDR3 has 14 residues. Per germline, CDR1 MNHEY and CDR2 SMNVEV (reference sequence). Trimming pared 4 bases from V and 6 bases from J, leaving 16 bases between.